This T cell receptor beta chain was captured in a study of blood T cell repertoires in COVID-19. About the study: From the United States, Italy and Spain came samples of acute and convalescent COVID-19. In each case, the material was cDNA or gDNA derived from T cells, B-cell-depleted T cells, or PBMCs.

This clone has just a few counts. Profiling relied on immunoSEQ multiplex PCR, and the TCRdb table lists in-frame clones only, not all of them. The table shows approximately 120,000 clones, with around 87% occurring only once. Sequenced: peripheral blood. This receptor was taken from a man between 45 and 60 years old with acute or convalescent COVID-19.

The CDR3 spells CAIVNSGTGELFF. The CDR3 bases are TGTGCCATCGTTAATAGCGGTACCGGGGAGCTGTTTTTT. The rearrangement uses TRBV10-3 and TRBJ2-2; D is possibly TRBD2 (6 bases). Germline V gene sequence: CDR1 ENHRY, CDR2 SYGVKD. The CDR3 runs 13 residues. V gave up 8 bases and J gave up 5 bases, with 12 bases separating them.